This entry concerns a single T cell receptor (beta chain). Its antigen is as yet unknown. In the PCR, 60 Vbeta and 13 Jbeta primers were used. Clones were read by immunoSEQ multiplex PCR, and TCRdb kept only the in-frame ones, dropping some. The sample has 130,000 to 150,000 clones; over 80% are singletons. This entry comes from a study of cytomegalovirus exposure and HLA in healthy donors. General study findings and limits: In a later analysis, HLA-C alleles had the fewest associated TCRs, DRB1 alleles the most. When presence/absence was analysed, sequencing depth was taken to be roughly uniform across donors. For most TCR beta V segments, an earlier analysis put the productive rate at about 87% or about 30% of the time.

The sample comprised PBMCs. This clonotype was obtained from a woman in her twenties or thirties in good health and CMV-seronegative.

CDR3 coding DNA: TGTGCCAGTAGTATAGTGCCGGGGGTTCCCACCGGGGAGCTGTTTTTT. Amino acids: CASSIVPGVPTGELFF. The chain carries TRBV19 and TRBJ2-2; perhaps TRBD2 as D (6 bases). Between the trimmed V and J ends, which lost 1 base and 4 bases, there was a span of 13 bases. Germline lookup yields CDR1 LNHDA and CDR2 SQIVND (reference sequence). This CDR3 has 16 amino acids.